This TCR beta chain emerged from a study of HIV-infected patients and healthy controls. Findings and caveats of the study: HIV-infected patients shared fewer CDR3 sequences between individuals than healthy controls. Compared with untreated HIV+ repertoires, healthy controls showed roughly threefold more distinct CDR3s and higher Shannon diversity. Eight alpha and eight beta V genes differed significantly in mean usage between HIV-infected patients and controls. MAIT alpha-chain CDR3s were frequent in healthy controls, depleted in HIV+.

Whole blood was used without fractionation, so all unsorted peripheral T cells were included. About 540 ng RNA was reverse transcribed with alpha and beta constant-region primers. Using multiplexing indices, alpha and beta chain libraries were generated apart by chain-specific third strand synthesis. Each CDR3 protein gets one entry after TCRdb re-called the 5' RACE reads with MiXCR. Altogether about 16,000 distinct CDR3 sequences are present, 8% to 10% being singletons, with the ten largest covering 5.1%. For this clonotype: As yet, its antigen is unknown.

The germline V gene encodes CDR1 MNHEY and CDR2 SVGAGI. Trimming left V 3 bases short and J 3 bases short, with 9 bases between. This CDR3 has 13 amino acids. This rearrangement joins TRBV6-5 to TRBJ2-7, with D possibly called TRBD1 or TRBD2 (5 bases each). The sequenced sample consisted of blood. The TCR comes from an adult in good health. This CDR3 reads CASSYGGHYEQYF. CDR3 coding DNA: TGTGCCAGCAGTTATGGGGGTCACTACGAGCAGTACTTC.